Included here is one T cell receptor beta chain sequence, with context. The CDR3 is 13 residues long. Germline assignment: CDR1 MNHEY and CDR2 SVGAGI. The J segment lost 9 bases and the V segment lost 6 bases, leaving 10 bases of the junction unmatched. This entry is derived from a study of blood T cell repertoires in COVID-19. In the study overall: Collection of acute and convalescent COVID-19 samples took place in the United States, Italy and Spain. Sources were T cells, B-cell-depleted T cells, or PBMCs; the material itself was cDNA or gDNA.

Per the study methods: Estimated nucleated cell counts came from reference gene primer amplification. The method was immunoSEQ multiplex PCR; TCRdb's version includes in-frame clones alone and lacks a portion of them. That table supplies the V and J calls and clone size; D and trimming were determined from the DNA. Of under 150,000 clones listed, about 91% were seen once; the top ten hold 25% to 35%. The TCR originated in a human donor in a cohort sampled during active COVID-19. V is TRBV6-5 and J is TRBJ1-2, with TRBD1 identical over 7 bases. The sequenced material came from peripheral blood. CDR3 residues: CASRPPGQPSYTF. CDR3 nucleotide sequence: TGTGCCAGCAGGCCGCCGGGACAGCCAAGCTACACCTTC.